This entry describes one T cell receptor (beta chain). The data were obtained in a study of blood T cell repertoires in COVID-19. Study overall: The study drew acute and convalescent COVID-19 samples from the United States, Italy and Spain.

CDR1 SEHNR and CDR2 FQNEAQ come from the germline V gene (reference sequence). Trimming took 1 base from V and 2 from J, leaving 14 bases between them. The CDR3 is 16 residues long. Original data processing: From reference gene primer amplification, estimates of nucleated cell counts were derived. Generated by immunoSEQ multiplex PCR, the TCRdb table keeps only in-frame clones and is missing some. V, J and clone size derive from that table, while D and trimming were established from the DNA sequence. Among about 120,000 clones listed, 80% to 90% were seen once. This TCR was sampled from a man aged 70-80 years with active or convalescent COVID-19. This chain joins TRBV7-9 and TRBJ2-5, with TRBD2 as a possible D gene (6 bases). The sample was peripheral blood. CDR3 sequence: CASSLGAGGGQETQYF. The CDR3, as DNA: TGTGCCAGCAGCTTAGGAGCCGGGGGAGGACAAGAGACCCAGTACTTC.